This is a list of T cell receptor beta chains from one sample in a study of neoadjuvant nivolumab and ipilimumab in lung cancer. The assay was immunoSEQ multiplex PCR, and TCRdb's table has in-frame clones only and misses some. The sample includes 5,000 to 5,500 clones, about nine tenths of them seen just once. This material consisted of blood, taken after neoadjuvant nivolumab, alone or with ipilimumab, at or shortly before surgery. The receptors were gathered from an adult with non-small cell lung cancer. Some clones in this sample may be carry-over from other donors' samples. Each CDR3 is given with its conserved first and last residue. The D gene is left open where the match is weak. Part of the rows lack a size; the others show once, few, many or a class for expanded clones.

TRBV7-9,.,.,TRBJ2-5,TGTGCCAGCAGCGTGGGGGACCAAGAGACCCAGTACTTC,CASSVGDQETQYF
TRBV7-8,.,.,TRBJ1-2,TGTGCCAGCAGCTTGGGGGGGAACTATGGCTACACCTTC,CASSLGGNYGYTF
TRBV4-1,.,.,TRBJ1-1,TGCGCCAGCAGCCAAGAGGGGGGGGCCGCGGGATGGGGCACTGAAGCTTTCTTT,CASSQEGGAAGWGTEAFF
TRBV7-9,TRBD1,.,TRBJ2-7,TGTGCCAGCAGCTTAGGGACGGGACAGGGAAGGAACGAGCAGTACTTC,CASSLGTGQGRNEQYF
TRBV6-5,TRBD1,.,TRBJ2-2,TGTGCCAGCAACTCCGGGACAGCGGTAACAGAGGAGCTGTTTTTT,CASNSGTAVTEELFF
TRBV5-1,.,.,TRBJ2-3,TGCGCCAGCAGCTGGGACCACGGCACAGATACGCAGTATTTT,CASSWDHGTDTQYF
TRBV15,.,.,TRBJ1-5,TGTGCCACCAGCAGAGACTCCCGACCTGGCAATCAGCCCCAGCATTTT,CATSRDSRPGNQPQHF
TRBV7-3,.,.,TRBJ2-1,TGTGCCAGCAGCTTAGGCTTGGTAGGGGGTGAGCAGTTCTTC,CASSLGLVGGEQFF
TRBV2,.,.,TRBJ2-2,TGTGCCAGCAGTGGGGACTGGAACACCGGGGAGCTGTTTTTT,CASSGDWNTGELFF
TRBV7-2,.,.,TRBJ2-7,TGTGCCAGCAGCTTACAACGGGAGCAGTACTTC,CASSLQREQYF
TRBV7-9,.,.,TRBJ1-1,TGTGCCAGCAGCTTAGCGGGGGGTGGGAACACTGAAGCTTTCTTT,CASSLAGGGNTEAFF
TRBV5-1,.,few,TRBJ2-7,TGCGCCAGCAGCTTGGGCTCTAGCGCCTACGAGCAGTACTTC,CASSLGSSAYEQYF
TRBV5-5,.,.,TRBJ2-1,TGTGCCAGCAGCTTGGTCTGGCGGAGCTCCTACAATGAGCAGTTCTTC,CASSLVWRSSYNEQFF
TRBV5-6,.,.,TRBJ2-5,TGTGCCAGCAGCTTGGATGGGAGGAGGGACAGACAAGAGACCCAGTACTTC,CASSLDGRRDRQETQYF
TRBV10-3,TRBD2,.,TRBJ2-1,TGTGCCGCTGCGGATAGCGGGGGCTCCTACAATGAGCAGTTCTTC,CAAADSGGSYNEQFF
TRBV7-2,TRBD1,.,TRBJ1-5,TGTGCCAGCAGCCCATCGCAGGGGGTTCAGCCCCAGCATTTT,CASSPSQGVQPQHF
TRBV7-2,TRBD1,.,TRBJ2-7,TGTGCCAGCAGCTTTAGCCGCCGCCAGACAGGGGAGGATAGATACGAGCAGTACTTC,CASSFSRRQTGEDRYEQYF
TRBV6-5,.,.,TRBJ1-1,TGTGCCAGCAGTTACGGGGGGATGGGCACTGAAGCTTTCTTT,CASSYGGMGTEAFF
TRBV7-8,TRBD1,.,TRBJ1-2,TGTGCCAGCAGCTTAGGCGGACAGGGGTATGGCTACACCTTC,CASSLGGQGYGYTF
TRBV5-1,.,.,TRBJ2-7,TGCGCCAGCAGCATCGACTCAGGCCGCGGTGGCGAGCAGTACTTC,CASSIDSGRGGEQYF
TRBV27,.,.,TRBJ1-4,TGTGCCAGCAGTTTGAGGGCAGGTGAAAAACTGTTTTTT,CASSLRAGEKLFF
TRBV11-2,.,.,TRBJ2-3,TGTGCCAGCACCTTATCGGGACTCAGCACAGATACGCAGTATTTT,CASTLSGLSTDTQYF
TRBV5-1,TRBD2,once,TRBJ2-5,TGCGCCAGCAGCTTGGGCGGGACTAGCGGAGGAGAGACCCAGTACTTC,CASSLGGTSGGETQYF